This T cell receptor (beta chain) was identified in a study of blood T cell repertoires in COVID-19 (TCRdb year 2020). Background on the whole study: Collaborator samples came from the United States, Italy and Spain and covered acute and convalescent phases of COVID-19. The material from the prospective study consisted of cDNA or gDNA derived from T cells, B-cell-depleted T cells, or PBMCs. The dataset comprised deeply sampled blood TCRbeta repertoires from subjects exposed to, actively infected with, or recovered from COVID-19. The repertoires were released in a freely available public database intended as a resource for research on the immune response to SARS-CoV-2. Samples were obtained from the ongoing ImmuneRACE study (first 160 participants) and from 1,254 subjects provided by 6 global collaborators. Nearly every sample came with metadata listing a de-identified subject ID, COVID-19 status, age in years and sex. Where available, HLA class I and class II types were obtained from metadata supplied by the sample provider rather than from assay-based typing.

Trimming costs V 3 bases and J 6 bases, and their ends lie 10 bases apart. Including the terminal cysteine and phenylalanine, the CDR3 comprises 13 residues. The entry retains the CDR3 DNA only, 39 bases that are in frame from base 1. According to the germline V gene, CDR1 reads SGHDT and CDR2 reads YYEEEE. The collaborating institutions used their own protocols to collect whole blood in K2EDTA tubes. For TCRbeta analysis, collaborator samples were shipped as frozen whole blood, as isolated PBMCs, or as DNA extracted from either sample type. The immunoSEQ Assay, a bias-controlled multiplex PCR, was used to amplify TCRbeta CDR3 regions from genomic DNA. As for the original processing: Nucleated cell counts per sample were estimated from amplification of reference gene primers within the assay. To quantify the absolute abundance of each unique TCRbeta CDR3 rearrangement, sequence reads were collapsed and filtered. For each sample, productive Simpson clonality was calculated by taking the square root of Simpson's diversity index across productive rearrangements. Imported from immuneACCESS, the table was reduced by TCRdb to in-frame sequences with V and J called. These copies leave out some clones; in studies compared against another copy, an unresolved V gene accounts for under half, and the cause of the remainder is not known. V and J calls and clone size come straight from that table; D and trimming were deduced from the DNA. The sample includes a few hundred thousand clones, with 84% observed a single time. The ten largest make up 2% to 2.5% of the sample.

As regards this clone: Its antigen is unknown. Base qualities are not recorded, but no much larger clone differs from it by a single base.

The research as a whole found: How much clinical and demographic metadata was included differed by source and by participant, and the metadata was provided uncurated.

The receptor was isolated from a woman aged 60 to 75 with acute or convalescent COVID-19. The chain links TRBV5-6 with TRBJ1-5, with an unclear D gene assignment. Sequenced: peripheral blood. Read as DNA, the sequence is TGTGCCAGCAGCTGGGGAGAGGCTCAGCCCCAGCATTTT. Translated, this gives CASSWGEAQPQHF.